Following are 9 T cell receptor beta chains from one sample sequenced in a study of cytomegalovirus exposure and HLA in healthy donors. PCR primers comprised 60 Vbeta and 13 Jbeta primers. Only in-frame clones appear in the TCRdb table, and some are missing; sequencing was by immunoSEQ multiplex PCR. The sample records about 90,000 clones, under 85% being singletons. Source material: PBMCs. The receptors derive from a boy younger than 18 in good health and CMV-seronegative.

The chain links TRBV28 to TRBJ1-5; 7 nucleotides align to TRBD1. Germline CDR1 reads MDHEN; CDR2 reads SYDVKM. There are 17 residues in the CDR3. The V segment lost 7 bases and the J segment 4 bases; nucleotides outside the gene matches: 16. DNA for the CDR3: TGTGCCAGCATCACCCAGAGGGGGCTCGTGGGGAATCAGCCCCAGCATTTT. Translating gives CASITQRGLVGNQPQHF.

V and J are TRBV29-1 and TRBJ2-2, with 7 bases identical to TRBD1. This CDR3 spans 14 amino acids. The J segment lost 3 bases and the V segment lost 3 bases, leaving 4 bases of the junction unmatched. The germline CDR1 and CDR2 sequences are SQVTM and ANQGSEA. The CDR3 nucleotides read TGCAGCGTTGACGAGGGGGCCTACACCGGGGAGCTGTTTTTT. This encodes CSVDEGAYTGELFF.

The J gene is TRBJ1-5, the V gene TRBV4-3; 7 bases line up with TRBD1. Looked up from germline, CDR1 is LGHNA and CDR2 is YSLEER. The CDR3 has 15 residues. Germline trimming cut 3 bases from V and 6 bases from J; bases unmatched to any gene: 8. CDR3 loop: CASSQATGSGQPQHF. In DNA, the CDR3 is TGCGCCAGCAGCCAGGCGACAGGGAGCGGTCAGCCCCAGCATTTT.

This clone was seen a few times. In nucleotides, the CDR3 is TGTGCCAGCAGTGCCGGGACAGGTCCTACAACTAATGAAAAACTGTTTTTT. Amino acid sequence: CASSAGTGPTTNEKLFF. The chain couples TRBV28 to TRBJ1-4, with 8 bases fitting TRBD1. Per germline, CDR1 MDHEN and CDR2 SYDVKM. V shed 5 bases, J shed 0 bases, and the junction held 8 bases outside the gene matches. The CDR3 consists of 17 residues.

This chain joins TRBV30 and TRBJ2-7; possibly TRBD1 for D (6 bases). Germline CDR1 is GTSNPN and CDR2 is SVGIG (reference sequence). The CDR3 runs to 11 residues. V lost 5 bases to trimming and J lost 2 bases, with 7 bases between them. CDR3 in amino acids: CAWGQTYEQYF. In DNA form, the CDR3 reads TGTGCCTGGGGACAGACCTACGAGCAGTACTTC.

The rearrangement joins TRBV2 to TRBJ1-5, with unresolved D. CDR1 is SNHLY and CDR2 is FYNNEI in the germline V gene. V shed 2 bases and J shed 6 bases, with 5 bases lying between them. This CDR3 has 12 residues. Here the CDR3 reads CASSESLQPQHF. CDR3 nucleotide sequence: TGTGCCAGCAGTGAATCTCTTCAGCCCCAGCATTTT.

The V gene is TRBV30, the J gene TRBJ1-1, with D perhaps TRBD1 (6 bases). The V gene's germline CDR1 is GTSNPN and CDR2 SVGIG (reference sequence). CDR3 length equals 12 residues. The V end was cut by 8 bases, the J end by 0 bases, with 10 bases between. The CDR3 reads CARTEVNTEAFF. The CDR3, as DNA: TGTGCCCGGACAGAGGTGAACACTGAAGCTTTCTTT.

The rearrangement joins TRBV27 to TRBJ2-7; weak D call: TRBD2 (5 bases). This CDR3 has 15 amino acids. V lost 4 bases, J lost 1 base, and 14 bases lay in between. CDR1 and CDR2 from the germline V gene are MNHEY and SMNVEV (reference sequence). The CDR3 nucleotides are TGTGCCAGCAGTTCCAAGTGGCGGGCGTCCTACGAGCAGTACTTC. This sequence encodes CASSSKWRASYEQYF.

The chain carries TRBV29-1 and TRBJ1-2; the match to TRBD1 covers 7 bases. With V trimmed by 0 bases and J by 3 bases, 1 base remained unmatched. This CDR3 spans 13 amino acids. Germline V gene data show CDR1 as SQVTM and CDR2 as ANQGSEA. The CDR3 here is CSVEETGDYGYTF. Written as DNA, the CDR3 is TGCAGCGTTGAAGAAACAGGGGACTATGGCTACACCTTC.